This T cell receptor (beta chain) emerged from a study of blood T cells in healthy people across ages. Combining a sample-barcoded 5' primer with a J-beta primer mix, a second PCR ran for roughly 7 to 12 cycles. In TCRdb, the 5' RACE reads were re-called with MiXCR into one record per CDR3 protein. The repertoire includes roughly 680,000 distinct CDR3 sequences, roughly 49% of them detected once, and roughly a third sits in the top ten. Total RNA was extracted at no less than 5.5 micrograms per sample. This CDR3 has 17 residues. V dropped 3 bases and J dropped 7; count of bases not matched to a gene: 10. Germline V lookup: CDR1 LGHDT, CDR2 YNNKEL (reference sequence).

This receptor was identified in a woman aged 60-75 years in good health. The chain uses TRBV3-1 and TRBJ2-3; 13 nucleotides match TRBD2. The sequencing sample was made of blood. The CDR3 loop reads CASSHLTSGRVQNTQYF. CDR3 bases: TGTGCCAGCAGCCACCTTACTAGCGGGAGGGTTCAAAATACGCAGTATTTT.